Presented here are 28 T cell receptor beta chains from one specimen sequenced in a study of neurological immune-mediated disorders. MiXCR was run by TCRdb on the 5' RACE reads, yielding one entry per CDR3 protein. The table records about 21,000 distinct CDR3 sequences, 5% to 7% of them present only once. The sample taken for sequencing was CD8+ T cells from blood. Receptors were obtained from a man aged 18-30 years in good health.

Many counts were recorded for this clonotype. This CDR3 reads CASSVGGEQFF. CDR3 nucleotides: TGTGCCAGCAGCGTAGGGGGTGAGCAGTTCTTC. V and J are TRBV9 and TRBJ2-1; D gene ambiguous. V lost 0 bases, J lost 9 bases, and 4 bases lay in between. The CDR3 sequence is 11 residues long. Germline lookup yields CDR1 SGDLS and CDR2 YYNGEE.

This clonotype was counted ten times or more. The CDR3 DNA sequence: TGTGCCAGCAGTTTATCGTCCAGGACCCTTGGGAACGAGCAGTACTTC. This gives the protein CASSLSSRTLGNEQYF. This sequence joins TRBV27 and TRBJ2-7; D is uncertain. CDR3 length: 16 amino acids. V was clipped by 0 bases and J by 5 bases, with 17 bases between them. In germline, CDR1 is MNHEY, CDR2 SMNVEV (reference sequence).

This clonotype was detected many times. The genes are TRBV4-1 and TRBJ1-5; D call uncertain. CDR1 and CDR2 (germline): MGHRA, YSYEKL. CDR3 size: 14 residues. V lost 2 bases and J 4 bases, leaving 9 bases between the germline ends. CDR3 sequence reads: CASSQLGGNQPQHF. The CDR3 DNA reads TGCGCCAGCAGCCAATTAGGTGGTAATCAGCCCCAGCATTTT.

This clonotype was counted many times. The chain's CDR3 is CSVDEGPTGANVLTF. Written as DNA, the CDR3 is TGCAGCGTTGATGAGGGCCCGACTGGGGCCAACGTCCTGACTTTC. The chain carries TRBV29-1 and TRBJ2-6, with D perhaps TRBD2 (5 bases). This CDR3 comprises 15 residues. Trimming stripped 3 bases from V and 2 bases from J, with 11 bases between. Germline values: CDR1 SQVTM, CDR2 ANQGSEA.

Ten or more counts support this clonotype. The chain recombines TRBV20-1 with TRBJ1-4; D is ambiguous. CDR1 and CDR2 (germline): DFQATT, SNEGSKA (reference sequence). The CDR3 length is 12 residues. The V and J ends lost 3 bases and 12 bases respectively, with 14 bases between them. The CDR3 loop reads CSASPPGLELFF. The CDR3 DNA reads as TGCAGTGCTAGCCCCCCTGGTCTCGAACTGTTTTTT.

This clonotype was detected only a few times. J is TRBJ1-6 and V is TRBV5-1; D unresolved. The V end was cut by 5 bases, the J end by 7 bases, with 7 bases between. Germline V gene sequence: CDR1 SGHRS, CDR2 YFSETQ. This CDR3 has 12 amino acids. The CDR3 spells CASRVSNSPLHF. DNA of the CDR3: TGCGCCAGCAGAGTGTCGAATTCACCCCTCCACTTT.

This clonotype occurred many times. The rearrangement uses TRBV6-5 and TRBJ2-7, with 8 nucleotides matching TRBD1. CDR3 size: 15 residues. Germline CDR1 and CDR2: MNHEY and SVGAGI. The J segment lost 3 bases and the V segment lost 2 bases, leaving 6 bases of the junction unmatched. The CDR3 DNA is TGTGCCAGCAGTTACACCACCGGGACAGGCTACGAGCAGTACTTC. Its protein product is CASSYTTGTGYEQYF.

This clonotype came up many times. The V and J genes are TRBV9 and TRBJ1-2; D might be TRBD1 (6 bases). Germline CDR1 reads SGDLS; CDR2 reads YYNGEE. Trimming took off 4 bases at V and 2 bases at J, with 12 bases between the two ends. There are 14 residues in the CDR3. CDR3 loop: CASSTRTGNYGYTF. CDR3 nucleotide sequence: TGTGCCAGCAGCACCCGCACAGGGAACTATGGCTACACCTTC. The variable domain in full, completed from reference TRBV9 and TRBJ1-2, reads DSGVTQTPKHLITATGQRVTLRCSPRSGDLSVYWYQQSLDQGLQFLIQYYNGEERAKGNILERFSAQQFPDLHSELNLSSLELGDSALYFCASSTRTGNYGYTFGSGTRLTVV.

This clonotype was found many times. The J gene is TRBJ2-7, the V gene TRBV7-2; D gene uncertain. This CDR3 is built from 15 residues. V lost 3 bases and J 0 bases, leaving 12 bases between the germline ends. Germline CDR1 is SGHTA and CDR2 is FQGNSA. The CDR3 DNA reads TGTGCCAGCAGCTTTGGTCCGTACAGCTCCTACGAGCAGTACTTC. Translation: CASSFGPYSSYEQYF.

This clonotype was counted at least ten times. V usage is TRBV5-6 and J usage is TRBJ2-3; maybe TRBD1 (5 bases). The length of the CDR3 is 14 residues. Between the trimmed V and J ends, which lost 0 bases and 4 bases, there was a span of 9 bases. Germline CDR1 reads SGHDT; CDR2 reads YYEEEE. Here the CDR3 DNA reads TGTGCCAGCAGCTTGGTCCAGGGTTCAGATACGCAGTATTTT. Translated, it gives CASSLVQGSDTQYF. The full variable domain, its missing parts supplied by reference TRBV5-6 and TRBJ2-3, is DAGVTQSPTHLIKTRGQQVTLRCSPKSGHDTVSWYQQALGQGPQFIFQYYEEEERQRGNFPDRFSGHQFPNYSSELNVNALLLGDSALYLCASSLVQGSDTQYFGPGTRLTVL.

At least ten counts were recorded for this clonotype. A junction end diverges from the germline sequence, so it may reflect a read error. The chain couples TRBV7-7 to TRBJ2-2; the D gene could be TRBD1 or TRBD2 (5 bases each). Germline V CDR1 and CDR2: SSHAT, FNYEAQ (reference sequence). This CDR3 comprises 14 residues. CDR3 in DNA: TGTGCTAGCAGCTTGGGGGATTTGTCCGGGGAGCTGTTTTTT. Translation gives CASSLGDLSGELFF.

There are many counts of this clonotype. This chain uses TRBV5-1 with TRBJ2-7; weak D call: TRBD1 (5 bases). Germline V gives CDR1 SGHRS, CDR2 YFSETQ. CDR3 size: 15 residues. Deletions cut 4 bases from V and 0 bases from J, with 14 bases between. CDR3 bases: TGCGCCAGCAGCGATCCTGGACACAACTCCTACGAGCAGTACTTC. It specifies CASSDPGHNSYEQYF.

Many counts were recorded for this clonotype. The rearrangement joins TRBV6-2 or TRBV6-3 to TRBJ2-7; possible D gene TRBD2, 5 bases. Germline CDR1 and CDR2: MNHEY and SVGEGT. The CDR3 has 13 amino acids. V lost 7 bases and J 0 bases, leaving 10 bases between the germline ends. In nucleotides, the CDR3 is TGTGCCAGCACTGCCACTAGCTCCTACGAGCAGTACTTC. Translation: CASTATSSYEQYF.

This clonotype occurred a few times. This chain connects TRBV4-1 to TRBJ2-5; D call uncertain. Trimming left V 4 bases short and J 5 bases short, with 11 bases between. This CDR3 has 13 amino acids. Germline CDR1 is MGHRA and CDR2 is YSYEKL. CDR3 bases: TGCGCCAGCAGCCCCCTAACGATGGAGACCCAGTACTTC. Protein sequence: CASSPLTMETQYF.

This clonotype appeared many times. V gene TRBV6-6 combines with J gene TRBJ1-2; D not certain. Looked up from germline, CDR1 is MNHNY and CDR2 is SVGAGI (reference sequence). The CDR3 spans 13 residues. V lost 11 bases, J lost 7 bases, and 20 bases lay in between. The CDR3 protein is CAAFGFGWTGYTF. CDR3 in DNA: TGTGCCGCCTTCGGATTTGGGTGGACTGGCTACACCTTC.

The table lists this clonotype with many counts. The genes are TRBV6-5 and TRBJ1-1; TRBD1 agrees at 7 bases. CDR1 MNHEY and CDR2 SVGAGI come from the germline V gene. With V trimmed by 5 bases and J by 3 bases, 9 bases remained unmatched. The CDR3 length is 15 residues. The CDR3 is CASSPETGPYTEAFF. In DNA, the CDR3 is TGTGCCAGCAGTCCCGAGACAGGGCCCTACACTGAAGCTTTCTTT.

This clonotype was recorded at least ten times. The V call is TRBV9, the J call TRBJ2-2, with D perhaps matching TRBD1 or TRBD2 (5 bases each). The length of the CDR3 is 16 residues. In germline, CDR1 is SGDLS, CDR2 YYNGEE. Between the trimmed V and J ends, which lost 2 bases and 6 bases, there was a span of 17 bases. The CDR3 sequence: CASSVGTVPGAGELFF. The CDR3 region has the DNA TGTGCCAGCAGCGTTGGGACCGTCCCTGGCGCCGGGGAGCTGTTTTTT.

This clonotype has a count of ten or more. V usage is TRBV7-9 and J usage is TRBJ2-3; D possibly corresponds to TRBD1 (5 bases). The length of the CDR3 is 14 residues. V was shortened by 5 bases and J by 8 bases, with 17 bases between the two germline ends. Germline loops: CDR1 SEHNR, CDR2 FQNEAQ (reference sequence). This CDR3 is CASSPSGAPGTQYF. CDR3 bases: TGTGCCAGCAGCCCAAGTGGGGCGCCGGGTACGCAGTATTTT.

This clonotype has ten or more counts. V is TRBV6-2 or TRBV6-3 and J is TRBJ2-7; the D gene is possibly TRBD2 (7 bases). The germline gives CDR1 MNHEY, CDR2 SVGEGT. With 2 bases removed from V and 6 bases from J, the gap between germline ends came to 8 bases. The CDR3 runs to 12 residues. CDR3 DNA sequence: TGTGCCAGCAGTTACGCGGGGGCCGAGCAGTACTTC. It is translated as CASSYAGAEQYF.

This clonotype was observed many times. The rearrangement uses TRBV7-6 and TRBJ1-2; D remains unclear. CDR1 and CDR2 from the germline V gene are SGHVS and FNYEAQ. Trimming cost V 3 bases and J 5 bases, with 13 bases left between them. The CDR3 extends over 14 amino acids. The CDR3 sequence: CASSFHGSLYGYTF. The DNA for the CDR3 is TGTGCCAGCAGCTTCCACGGGAGCCTTTATGGCTACACCTTC.

This clonotype was counted ten times or more. This rearrangement joins TRBV7-9 to TRBJ1-5; D is unclear. Germline V gives CDR1 SEHNR, CDR2 FQNEAQ (reference sequence). The CDR3 runs 11 residues. V was trimmed by 3 bases and J by 5 bases, leaving 2 bases between them. The CDR3 sequence: CASSLDQPQHF. The CDR3, as DNA: TGTGCCAGCAGCTTGGATCAGCCCCAGCATTTT.

As concerns this clonotype: One end of the junction is discordant with germline, which a read error may explain. V and J are TRBV7-9 and TRBJ2-3; D remains unclear. The germline V gene encodes CDR1 SEHNR and CDR2 FQNEAQ (reference sequence). The CDR3 loop spans 12 amino acids. The CDR3 region is CVSSLGRDTQYF. The DNA of the CDR3 is TGTGTCAGCAGCTTAGGACGCGATACGCAGTATTTT.

This clonotype occurred many times. The J gene is TRBJ2-7, the V gene TRBV5-5, with 9 bases lining up with TRBD1. V gave up 2 bases and J gave up 2 bases; unmatched junction bases: 2. This CDR3 has 14 residues. CDR1 and CDR2 from the germline V gene are SGHKS and YYEKEE (reference sequence). CDR3 amino acids: CASSFGTGPYEQYF. The CDR3 DNA is TGTGCCAGCAGCTTTGGGACAGGGCCCTACGAGCAGTACTTC.

The table lists this clonotype with many counts. This chain joins TRBV5-5 and TRBJ2-2; D is unclear. The CDR3 sequence is 11 residues long. CDR1 is SGHKS and CDR2 is YYEKEE in the germline V gene (reference sequence). V was pared by 3 bases and J by 3 bases, with 0 bases between. The CDR3 bases are TGTGCCAGCAGCTACACCGGGGAGCTGTTTTTT. Amino acid sequence: CASSYTGELFF.

This clonotype was counted at least ten times. The rearrangement uses TRBV6-1 and TRBJ2-7; D is ambiguous. V was pared by 7 bases and J by 4 bases, with 17 bases between. The CDR3 runs 14 residues. Per germline, CDR1 MNHNS and CDR2 SASEGT. CDR3 in DNA: TGTGCCAGCAACGGACGGTTGGCTGCGTACGAGCAGTACTTC. As protein: CASNGRLAAYEQYF.

This clonotype was counted at least ten times. The chain uses TRBV6-5 and TRBJ2-3, with 7 bases matching TRBD1. Germline CDR1 is MNHEY and CDR2 is SVGAGI. J gave up 4 bases and V 4 bases, and 14 bases lay outside the gene matches. The CDR3 contains 17 residues. In DNA, the CDR3 is TGTGCCAGCAGTTCTTACGAACAGGGGTTGGGCGCAGATACGCAGTATTTT. Translated, it gives CASSSYEQGLGADTQYF.

This clonotype came up many times. The chain employs TRBV9 and TRBJ2-1; no clear D gene. The CDR3 has 15 amino acids. With 0 bases removed from V and 2 bases from J, the gap between germline ends came to 9 bases. Germline V gene sequence: CDR1 SGDLS, CDR2 YYNGEE. For the CDR3, the DNA is TGTGCCAGCAGCGTAGGAGGTGCTGCCTACAATGAGCAGTTCTTC. Translation: CASSVGGAAYNEQFF.

This clonotype has ten or more counts. V and J are TRBV3-1 and TRBJ2-7; D is uncertain. This CDR3 contains 14 residues. CDR1 and CDR2 (germline): LGHDT, YNNKEL (reference sequence). Between the trimmed V and J ends, which lost 2 bases and 1 base, there was a span of 9 bases. The CDR3 reads CASSQSTLSYEQYF. CDR3 in DNA: TGTGCCAGCAGCCAATCAACTCTTTCCTACGAGCAGTACTTC.